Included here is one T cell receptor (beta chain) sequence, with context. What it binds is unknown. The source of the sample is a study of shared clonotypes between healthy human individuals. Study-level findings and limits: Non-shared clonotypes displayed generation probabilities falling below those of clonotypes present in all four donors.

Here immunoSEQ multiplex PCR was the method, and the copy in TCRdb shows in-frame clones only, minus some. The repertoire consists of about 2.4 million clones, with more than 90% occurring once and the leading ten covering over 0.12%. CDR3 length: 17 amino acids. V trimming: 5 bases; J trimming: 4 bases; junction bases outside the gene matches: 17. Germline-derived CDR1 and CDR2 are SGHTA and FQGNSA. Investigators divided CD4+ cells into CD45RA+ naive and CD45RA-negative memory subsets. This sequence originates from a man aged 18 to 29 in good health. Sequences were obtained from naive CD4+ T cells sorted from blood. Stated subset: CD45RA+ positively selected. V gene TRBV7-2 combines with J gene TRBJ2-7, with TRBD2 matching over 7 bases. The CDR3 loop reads CASSPTVGQRGWYEQYF. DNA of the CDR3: TGTGCCAGCAGCCCGACAGTGGGCCAGCGGGGATGGTACGAGCAGTACTTC.